This TCR beta chain was obtained from a study of cytomegalovirus exposure and HLA in healthy donors. V dropped 2 bases and J dropped 0 bases, with 10 bases sitting between them. Per germline, CDR1 MDHEN and CDR2 SYDVKM. This CDR3 is built from 15 residues. Primers included in the PCR were 60 Vbeta and 13 Jbeta primers. TCRdb's table, derived via immunoSEQ multiplex PCR, lists solely in-frame clones and lacks some. The data hold 110,000 to 150,000 clones, with around 80% observed a single time. This clone showed up just a few times. This TCR was sampled from a man aged 35-49 years in good health and CMV-seronegative. The rearrangement joins TRBV28 to TRBJ1-1; D possibly corresponds to TRBD1 (5 bases). Sequenced: PBMCs. CDR3 in DNA: TGTGCCAGCAGTTTACTCGACAGCCTGAACACTGAAGCTTTCTTT. Its translation: CASSLLDSLNTEAFF.